This TCR beta chain was recorded in a study of CD8 T cells in Susac syndrome. V lost 4 bases and J lost 4; bases outside the gene matches: 8. Germline V lookup: CDR1 SGHRS, CDR2 YFSETQ. The length of the CDR3 is 16 residues. Sequencing of TCR beta was carried out in blood CD8+ and CD4+ T cells. It was treatment-naive patients with stable or active relapsing-remitting disease who made up the multiple sclerosis controls. The CD8+ and CD4+ T cells were negatively isolated, with the TEMRA cells enriched by FACS. RNA was extracted with the RNeasy kit, and a quantity of about 0.45 to 1 ug was reverse transcribed using random hexamers. The immunoSEQ assay covered 54 Vbeta and 13 Jbeta segments for CDR3. TCRdb fed the immunoSEQ multiplex PCR reads into MiXCR, producing one record per CDR3 protein. The data hold approximately 110,000 distinct CDR3 sequences, with over 90% observed a single time.

Source material: CD8+ T cells from PBMCs. V gene TRBV5-1 combines with J gene TRBJ1-2, with 12 bases lining up with TRBD1. The source is a human donor with multiple sclerosis. This CDR3 reads CASSLEGTGGIYGYTF. The CDR3 DNA sequence: TGCGCCAGCAGCCTGGAGGGGACAGGGGGCATCTATGGCTACACCTTC.